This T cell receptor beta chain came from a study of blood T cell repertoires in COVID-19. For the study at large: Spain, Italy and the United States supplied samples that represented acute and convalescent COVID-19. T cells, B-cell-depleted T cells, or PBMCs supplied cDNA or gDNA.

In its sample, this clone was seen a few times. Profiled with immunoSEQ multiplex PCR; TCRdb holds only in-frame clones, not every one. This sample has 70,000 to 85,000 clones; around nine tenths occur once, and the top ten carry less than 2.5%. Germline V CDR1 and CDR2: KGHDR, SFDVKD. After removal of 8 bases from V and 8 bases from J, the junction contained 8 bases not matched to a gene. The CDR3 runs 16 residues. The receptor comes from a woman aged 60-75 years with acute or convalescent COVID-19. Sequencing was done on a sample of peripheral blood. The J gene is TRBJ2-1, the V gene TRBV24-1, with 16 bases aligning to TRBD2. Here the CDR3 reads CATTGGTSGRADEQFF. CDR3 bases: TGTGCCACCACCGGGGGGACTAGCGGGAGGGCGGATGAGCAGTTCTTC.